This T cell receptor (beta chain) came from a study of type 1 and type 2 diabetes patients. PCR was run on genomic DNA. A primer set of 30 forward and 13 reverse primers amplified the CDR3. TCRdb used MiXCR to reprocess the multiplex PCR reads, holding one entry per CDR3 protein. Among approximately 260,000 distinct CDR3 sequences listed, 45% to 60% were seen once. J lost 2 bases, V lost 6 bases, and 10 bases had no gene match. Germline V gives CDR1 DFQATT, CDR2 SNEGSKA (reference sequence). CDR3 length equals 14 residues. This TCR came from a man aged 18 to 29 with type 2 diabetes. Material for sequencing was peripheral blood mononuclear cells (PBMCs). The genes are TRBV20-1 and TRBJ2-7; the match to TRBD1 covers 7 bases. CDR3 DNA sequence: TGCAGTGCCAACCGGGACAGCAATACCTACGAGCAGTACTTC. This codes for CSANRDSNTYEQYF.